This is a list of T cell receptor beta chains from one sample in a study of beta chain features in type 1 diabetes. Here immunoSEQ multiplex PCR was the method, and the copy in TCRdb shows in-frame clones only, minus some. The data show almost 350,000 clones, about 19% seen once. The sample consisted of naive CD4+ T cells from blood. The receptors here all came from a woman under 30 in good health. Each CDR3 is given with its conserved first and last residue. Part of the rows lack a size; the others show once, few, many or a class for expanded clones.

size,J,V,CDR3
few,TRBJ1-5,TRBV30,CAWSLDRGGNQPQHF
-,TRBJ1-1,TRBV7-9,CASSLQGGTEAFF
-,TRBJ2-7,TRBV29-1,CSARGDGASYEQYF
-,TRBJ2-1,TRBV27,CASSLRGTGAVNEQFF
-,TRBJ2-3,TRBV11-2,CASSSRLAGTDTQYF
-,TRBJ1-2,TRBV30,CAWSIGGRYGYTF
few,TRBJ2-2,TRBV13,CASSTAGGPVGELFF
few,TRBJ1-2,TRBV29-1,CSALRGPVRAGYTF
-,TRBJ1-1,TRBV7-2,CASSLVPGYPEAFF
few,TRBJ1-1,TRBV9,CASSLRTGDTEAFF
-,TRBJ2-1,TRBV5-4,CASSAGTSGRVNEQFF
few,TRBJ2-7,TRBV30,CAGSVGGVSHEQYF
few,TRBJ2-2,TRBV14,CASRAGGIHTGELFF
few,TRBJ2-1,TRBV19,CASSPDSRHPATNEQFF
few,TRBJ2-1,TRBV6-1,CASSDSSSGRAWQFF
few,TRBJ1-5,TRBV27,CASSSLGRAQPQHF
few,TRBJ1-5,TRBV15,CATSRGDTQPQHF
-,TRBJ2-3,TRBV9,CASSVRLAGADTQYF
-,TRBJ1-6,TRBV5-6,CASSYLTGTNSPLHF
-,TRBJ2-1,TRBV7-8,CASSPGFEQFF
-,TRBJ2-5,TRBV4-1,CASSLGRQTQETQYF
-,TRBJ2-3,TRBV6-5,CASMGGGGDTQYF
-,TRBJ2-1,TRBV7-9,CASSPGTGHPNEQFF